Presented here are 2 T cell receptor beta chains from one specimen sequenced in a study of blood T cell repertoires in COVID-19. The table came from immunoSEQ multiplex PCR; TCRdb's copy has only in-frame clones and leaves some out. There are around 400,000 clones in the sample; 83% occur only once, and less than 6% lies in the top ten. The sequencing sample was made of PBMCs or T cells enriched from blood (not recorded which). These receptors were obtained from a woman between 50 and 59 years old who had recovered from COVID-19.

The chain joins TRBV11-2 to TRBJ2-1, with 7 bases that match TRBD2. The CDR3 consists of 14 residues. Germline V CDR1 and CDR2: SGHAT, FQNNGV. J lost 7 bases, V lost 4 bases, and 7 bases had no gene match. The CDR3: CASSSLTSRNEQFF. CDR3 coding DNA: TGTGCCAGCAGCTCGCTGACTAGCAGGAATGAGCAGTTCTTC.

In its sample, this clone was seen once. This chain's CDR3 is CASTEGGDISIDGYTF. CDR3 nucleotide sequence: TGTGCCAGCACCGAAGGGGGGGACATTTCGATCGATGGCTACACCTTC. The chain combines TRBV11-3 with TRBJ1-2; tentatively, D is TRBD1 (6 bases). This CDR3 has 16 residues. Trimming took 7 bases from V and 6 from J, leaving 24 bases between them. Per germline, CDR1 SGHNT and CDR2 YENEEA.